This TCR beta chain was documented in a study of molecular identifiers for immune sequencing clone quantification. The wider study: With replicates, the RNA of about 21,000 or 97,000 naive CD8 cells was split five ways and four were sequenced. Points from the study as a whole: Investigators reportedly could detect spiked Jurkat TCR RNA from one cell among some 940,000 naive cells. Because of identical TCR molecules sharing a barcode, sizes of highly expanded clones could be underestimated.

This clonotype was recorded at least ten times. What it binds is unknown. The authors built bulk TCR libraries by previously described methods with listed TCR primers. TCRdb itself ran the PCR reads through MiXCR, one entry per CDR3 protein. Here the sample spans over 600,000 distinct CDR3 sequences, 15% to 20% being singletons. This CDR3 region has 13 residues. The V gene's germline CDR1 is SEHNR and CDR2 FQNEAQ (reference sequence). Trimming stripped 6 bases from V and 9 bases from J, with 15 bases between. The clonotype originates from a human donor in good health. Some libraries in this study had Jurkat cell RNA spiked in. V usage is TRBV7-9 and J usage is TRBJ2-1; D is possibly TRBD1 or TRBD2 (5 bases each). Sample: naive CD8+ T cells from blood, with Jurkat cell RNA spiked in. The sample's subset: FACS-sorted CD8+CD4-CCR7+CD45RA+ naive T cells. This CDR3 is CASRGLARGEQFF. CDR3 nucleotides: TGTGCCAGCAGGGGGCTAGCAAGGGGTGAGCAGTTCTTC.